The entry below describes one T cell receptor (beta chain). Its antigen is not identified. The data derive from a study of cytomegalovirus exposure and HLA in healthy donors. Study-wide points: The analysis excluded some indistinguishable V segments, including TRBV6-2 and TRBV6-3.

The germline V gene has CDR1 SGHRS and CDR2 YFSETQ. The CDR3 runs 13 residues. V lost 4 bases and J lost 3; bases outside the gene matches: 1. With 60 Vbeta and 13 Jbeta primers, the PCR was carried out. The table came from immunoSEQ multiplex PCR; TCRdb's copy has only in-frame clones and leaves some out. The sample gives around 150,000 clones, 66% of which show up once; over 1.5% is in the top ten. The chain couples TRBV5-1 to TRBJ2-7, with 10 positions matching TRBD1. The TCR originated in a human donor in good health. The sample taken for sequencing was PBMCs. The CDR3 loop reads CASSGDRGYEQYF. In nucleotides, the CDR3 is TGCGCCAGCAGCGGGGACAGGGGCTACGAGCAGTACTTC.